This entry lists 24 T cell receptor beta chains sequenced from one sample in a study of T-cell reconstitution after alpha-beta-depleted transplantation in children. The library targeted TCRbeta and was prepared with unique molecular identifiers. TCRdb re-derived calls from the PCR reads in MiXCR, one entry per CDR3 protein. Altogether 70,000 to 95,000 distinct CDR3 sequences are present, roughly a sixth being singletons, with the ten largest covering roughly a fifth. The input for sequencing was PBMCs, mostly from graft donor cells, taken 180 days after TCRalphabeta/CD19-depleted stem cell transplant. Receptors were obtained from a male patient aged 2-9 years who had a stem cell transplant for acute lymphoblastic leukemia, so the T cells may come from the graft donor.

The chain recombines TRBV7-9 with TRBJ1-2, with D perhaps TRBD1 (5 bases). The CDR3 is made up of 15 amino acids. Germline V gene lookup returns CDR1 SEHNR and CDR2 FQNEAQ (reference sequence). V lost 2 bases and J lost 4, with 14 bases in between. CDR3: CASSLSQGVGYGYTF. DNA for the CDR3: TGTGCCAGCAGCTTATCCCAGGGAGTGGGCTATGGCTACACCTTC.

This clonotype has just a few counts. The chain joins TRBV27 to TRBJ2-1, with 9 bases identical to TRBD2. This CDR3 contains 17 residues. Germline-derived CDR1 and CDR2 are MNHEY and SMNVEV (reference sequence). V gave up 1 base and J gave up 5 bases; unmatched junction bases: 9. CDR3 loop: CASSLFASGVPNNEQFF. As DNA, the CDR3 is TGTGCCAGCAGTTTATTCGCTAGCGGGGTTCCTAACAATGAGCAGTTCTTC.

The chain couples TRBV12-3 or TRBV12-4 to TRBJ1-1; D gene unclear. This CDR3 comprises 13 residues. Deletions cut 6 bases from V and 6 bases from J, with 14 bases between. CDR3 sequence: CASRALGGSEAFF. The CDR3 nucleotides read TGTGCCAGCAGGGCTCTAGGTGGCTCTGAAGCTTTCTTT.

The table lists this clonotype with a few counts. This chain connects TRBV12-3 or TRBV12-4 to TRBJ2-5; 7 bases map to TRBD2. V was pared by 4 bases and J by 2 bases, with 7 bases of the junction left unmatched. The CDR3 loop spans 15 amino acids. The CDR3 bases are TGTGCCAGCAGTTACCTGGGGGGGTTACAAGAGACCCAGTACTTC. It codes for CASSYLGGLQETQYF.

The chain uses TRBV10-3 and TRBJ1-6; no reliable D call. The CDR3 is made up of 14 amino acids. The germline V gene has CDR1 ENHRY and CDR2 SYGVKD. V lost 7 bases and J lost 7, with 14 bases in between. The CDR3 region has the DNA TGTGCCATCACTCCGGCGGGGTTGAATTCACCCCTCCACTTT. It is translated as CAITPAGLNSPLHF.

This chain connects TRBV7-2 to TRBJ1-1; unclear D gene. Trimming removed 6 bases from V and 4 bases from J, with 12 bases in between. Germline V lookup: CDR1 SGHTA, CDR2 FQGNSA. CDR3 length equals 13 residues. CDR3 amino acids: CASSQIGPTEAFF. The CDR3 DNA reads TGTGCCAGCAGTCAAATAGGGCCCACTGAAGCTTTCTTT.

This clonotype was counted ten times or more. This chain joins TRBV12-3 or TRBV12-4 and TRBJ1-1; a possible D gene is TRBD1 (5 bases). The CDR3 totals 11 residues. V lost 5 bases and J 11 bases, leaving 12 bases between the germline ends. The CDR3 DNA reads as TGTGCCAGCAGTAGGCGGGGGGGGGCTTTCTTT. It codes for CASSRRGGAFF.

Written as DNA, the CDR3 is TGTGCCAGCAGTGAGGCAGGGTTTATGGATGGCTACACCTTC. Its protein is CASSEAGFMDGYTF. The V call is TRBV6-1, the J call TRBJ1-2; D perhaps matches TRBD1 (5 bases). This CDR3 comprises 14 residues. Between the trimmed V and J ends, which lost 3 bases and 6 bases, there was a span of 14 bases. Per the germline V gene, CDR1 is MNHNS and CDR2 is SASEGT.

In nucleotides, the CDR3 is TGTGCCAGCAGCCAAGGAGGGTACGAGCAGTACTTC. This encodes CASSQGGYEQYF. The chain has TRBV3-1 and TRBJ2-7; D may be TRBD2 (5 bases). Between the trimmed V and J ends, which lost 1 base and 4 bases, there was a span of 5 bases. Germline loops: CDR1 LGHDT, CDR2 YNNKEL (reference sequence). This CDR3 region has 12 residues.

The V call is TRBV12-3 or TRBV12-4, the J call TRBJ2-4; D not resolved. The CDR3 has 15 residues. The V end lost 2 bases, the J end lost 1 base, and 9 bases lay between the germline ends. The CDR3 reads CASSLWAVAKNIQYF. The CDR3 coding sequence is TGTGCCAGCAGTTTATGGGCGGTCGCCAAAAACATTCAGTACTTC.

The chain links TRBV15 to TRBJ1-6; 7 nucleotides line up with TRBD1. The CDR3 sequence is 15 residues long. Per the germline V gene, CDR1 is LNHNV and CDR2 is YYDKDF (reference sequence). V trimming: 5 bases; J trimming: 9 bases; junction bases outside the gene matches: 10. For the CDR3, the DNA is TGTGCCACCAGCGCGGATGAACAGGGGTTTTCACCCCTCCACTTT. Translating gives CATSADEQGFSPLHF.

The table lists this clonotype with a few counts. The DNA of the CDR3 is TGCGCCAGCAGCTCGACAGCGGACTCCTACGAGCAGTACTTC. It encodes CASSSTADSYEQYF. The V call is TRBV10-2, the J call TRBJ2-7, with D possibly called TRBD1 or TRBD2 (5 bases each). The CDR3 length is 14 residues. Germline-derived CDR1 and CDR2 are WSHSY and SAAADI. The V end was cut by 6 bases, the J end by 0 bases, with 12 bases between.

This clonotype was counted between two and nine times. J is TRBJ1-1 and V is TRBV7-9; no reliable D call. Germline V lookup: CDR1 SEHNR, CDR2 FQNEAQ (reference sequence). With 4 bases removed from V and 11 bases from J, the gap between germline ends came to 23 bases. The CDR3 sequence is 15 residues long. The CDR3 nucleotides read TGTGCCAGCAGCTCTCTGGAACGCTTGGCGGCTTCGGCTTTCTTT. This gives the protein CASSSLERLAASAFF.

V gene TRBV5-1 combines with J gene TRBJ2-2; maybe TRBD1 (5 bases). V lost 0 bases and J 1 base, leaving 7 bases between the germline ends. This CDR3 is built from 15 residues. Germline-derived CDR1 and CDR2 are SGHRS and YFSETQ. The CDR3 DNA sequence: TGCGCCAGCAGCTTGGCAGGGCAGAACACCGGGGAGCTGTTTTTT. As protein: CASSLAGQNTGELFF.

The rearrangement uses TRBV7-2 and TRBJ1-2; 7 bases line up with TRBD1. This CDR3 spans 14 amino acids. V lost 1 base, J lost 8 bases, and 7 bases stayed unmatched. Germline lookup yields CDR1 SGHTA and CDR2 FQGNSA. This CDR3 reads CASSLETGVGGYTF. In nucleotides, the CDR3 is TGTGCCAGCAGCTTAGAAACAGGGGTCGGCGGCTACACCTTC. Combining the CDR3 with reference TRBV7-2 and TRBJ1-2 gives the whole variable domain GAGVSQSPSNKVTEKGKDVELRCDPISGHTALYWYRQSLGQGLEFLIYFQGNSAPDKSGLPSDRFSAERTGGSVSTLTIQRTQQEDSAVYLCASSLETGVGGYTFGSGTRLTVV.

V is TRBV13 and J is TRBJ2-3, with 9 bases identical to TRBD2. CDR1 and CDR2 from the germline V gene are PRHDT and FYEKMQ (reference sequence). The CDR3 runs to 20 residues. With V trimmed by 1 base and J by 2 bases, 16 bases remained unmatched. Written as DNA, the CDR3 is TGTGCCAGCAGCTTAGCCCTTCGTAGCGGGGGCCGGAGCCTCACAGATACGCAGTATTTT. Protein sequence: CASSLALRSGGRSLTDTQYF.

In this sample, this clonotype turned up a few times. V gene TRBV12-3 or TRBV12-4 combines with J gene TRBJ1-1; a possible D gene is TRBD1 (6 bases). V lost 5 bases to trimming and J lost 5 bases, with 18 bases between them. This CDR3 is 15 amino acids long. The DNA of the CDR3 is TGTGCCAGCAGTCCACGAGGGGGGGCGAATACTGAAGCTTTCTTT. This translates into CASSPRGGANTEAFF.

This clonotype was seen a few times. This chain joins TRBV12-3 or TRBV12-4 and TRBJ2-3, with 12 nucleotides matching TRBD2. J gave up 10 bases and V 2 bases, and 1 base lay outside the gene matches. The length of the CDR3 is 13 residues. CDR3 in DNA: TGTGCCAGCAGTTTACTAGCGGGAGGGCCGCAGTATTTT. Its protein product is CASSLLAGGPQYF.

The chain uses TRBV20-1 and TRBJ1-4, with unresolved D. Trimming pared 0 bases from V and 8 bases from J, leaving 10 bases between. Germline V gene sequence: CDR1 DFQATT, CDR2 SNEGSKA (reference sequence). CDR3 length equals 13 residues. CDR3 amino acids: CSARDWELEKLFF. CDR3 sequence (DNA): TGCAGTGCTAGAGATTGGGAATTAGAAAAACTGTTTTTT.

This clonotype was counted a few times. The J gene is TRBJ1-1, the V gene TRBV5-1, with 7 nucleotides matching TRBD1. Germline CDR1 and CDR2: SGHRS and YFSETQ. After removal of 4 bases from V and 4 bases from J, the junction contained 7 bases not matched to a gene. This CDR3 is 14 amino acids long. Written as DNA, the CDR3 is TGCGCCAGCAGCCGAGGGGGCTCATCCACTGAAGCTTTCTTT. Amino acids: CASSRGGSSTEAFF. The variable domain in full, completed from reference TRBV5-1 and TRBJ1-1, reads KAGVTQTPRYLIKTRGQQVTLSCSPISGHRSVSWYQQTPGQGLQFLFEYFSETQRNKGNFPGRFSGRQFSNSRSEMNVSTLELGDSALYLCASSRGGSSTEAFFGQGTRLTVV.

This clonotype has ten or more counts. The J gene is TRBJ2-7, the V gene TRBV7-8, with TRBD2 matching 9 bases. This CDR3 is built from 15 residues. Trimming took 2 bases from V and 2 from J; bases not matched to a gene: 4. Germline V gives CDR1 SGHVS, CDR2 FQNEAQ. Here the CDR3 DNA reads TGTGCCAGCAGCTTAAAGGCGGGGGGGGCCTACGAGCAGTACTTC. Translation gives CASSLKAGGAYEQYF.

This clonotype was observed a few times. V usage is TRBV5-5 and J usage is TRBJ2-5; no clear D. With 4 bases removed from V and 6 bases from J, the gap between germline ends came to 13 bases. CDR3 length equals 13 residues. Germline values: CDR1 SGHKS, CDR2 YYEKEE (reference sequence). Here the CDR3 DNA reads TGTGCCAGCAGCCAGGTTTCGGTACAGACCCAGTACTTC. It yields the protein CASSQVSVQTQYF.

The chain links TRBV10-3 to TRBJ2-5; D unresolved. Germline V lookup: CDR1 ENHRY, CDR2 SYGVKD. The CDR3 sequence is 13 residues long. V was cut by 2 bases and J by 2 bases, with 6 bases left in between. The CDR3 spells CAISEALQETQYF. The CDR3 coding sequence is TGTGCCATCAGTGAGGCGCTTCAAGAGACCCAGTACTTC.

The rearrangement uses TRBV29-1 and TRBJ2-1; D ambiguous. The CDR3 is made up of 14 amino acids. CDR1 and CDR2 (germline): SQVTM, ANQGSEA. V lost 5 bases and J 1 base, leaving 12 bases between the germline ends. The CDR3: CSVQKETSYNEQFF. In DNA form, the CDR3 reads TGCAGCGTTCAAAAGGAGACTTCCTACAATGAGCAGTTCTTC.